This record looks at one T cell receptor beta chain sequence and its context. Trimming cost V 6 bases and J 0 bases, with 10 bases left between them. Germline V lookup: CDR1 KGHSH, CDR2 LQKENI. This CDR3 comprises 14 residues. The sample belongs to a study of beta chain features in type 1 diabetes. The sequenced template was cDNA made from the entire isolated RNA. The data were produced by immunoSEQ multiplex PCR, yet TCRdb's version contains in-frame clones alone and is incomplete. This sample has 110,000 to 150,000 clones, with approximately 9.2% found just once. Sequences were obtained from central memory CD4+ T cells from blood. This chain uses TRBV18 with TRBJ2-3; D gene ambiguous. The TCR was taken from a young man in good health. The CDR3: CASSSPTSTDTQYF. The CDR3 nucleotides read TGTGCCAGCTCTAGTCCAACTAGCACAGATACGCAGTATTTT. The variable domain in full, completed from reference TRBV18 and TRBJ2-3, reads NAGVMQNPRHLVRRRGQEARLRCSPMKGHSHVYWYRQLPEEGLKFMVYLQKENIIDESGMPKERFSAEFPKEGPSILRIQQVVRGDSAAYFCASSSPTSTDTQYFGPGTRLTVL.